This is a list of T cell receptor beta chains from one sample in a study of T cell clones after liver transplantation. Only in-frame clones appear in the TCRdb table, and some are missing; sequencing was by immunoSEQ multiplex PCR. The sample consists of tens of thousands of clones, more than 75% of them appearing once. Sample: CD4+ T cells from blood, taken before liver transplant. Source of these receptors: a human donor who received a liver transplant. CDR3s include the opening cysteine and the closing phenylalanine or tryptophan. D genes are given only for firm matches. Expanded clones get a size class; other rows say once, few or many, or leave the size out.

-	-	TRBV28	TRBJ2-3	CASSLGGSDTQYF	TGTGCCAGCAGTTTAGGGGGGTCAGATACGCAGTATTTT
-	-	TRBV7-2	TRBJ1-5	CASSLSSTGYSNQPQHF	TGTGCCAGCAGCCTTTCTTCGACAGGTTATAGCAATCAGCCCCAGCATTTT
once	-	TRBV7-9	TRBJ1-1	CASSIPGAGRGTEAFF	TGTGCCAGCAGCATTCCGGGAGCTGGGCGAGGCACTGAAGCTTTCTTT
-	TRBD2	TRBV19	TRBJ2-2	CASNHLAGGRTGELFF	TGTGCCAGTAACCATCTAGCGGGAGGACGAACCGGGGAGCTGTTTTTT
-	-	TRBV20-1	TRBJ1-2	CSAHGSEGYTF	TGCAGTGCCCACGGATCGGAGGGCTACACCTTC
-	-	TRBV20-1	TRBJ2-5	CSARGETQYF	TGCAGTGCCAGGGGAGAGACCCAGTACTTC
-	-	TRBV5-1	TRBJ2-7	CASRNQYEQYF	TGCGCCAGCAGGAATCAATACGAGCAGTACTTC
-	TRBD1	TRBV27	TRBJ2-3	CASPEGTGSTDTQYF	TGTGCCAGCCCCGAGGGGACAGGGTCCACAGATACGCAGTATTTT
-	-	TRBV7-8	TRBJ2-5	CASSLQETQYF	TGTGCCAGCAGCTTACAAGAGACCCAGTACTTC
-	-	TRBV14	TRBJ2-7	CASSQDVFGYEQYF	TGTGCCAGCAGCCAAGACGTTTTCGGATACGAGCAGTACTTC
once	TRBD2	TRBV10-3	TRBJ2-7	CAIKGAGGPYEQYF	TGTGCCATCAAGGGAGCGGGAGGGCCTTACGAGCAGTACTTC
-	TRBD1	TRBV6-5	TRBJ1-1	CASSYGQGLEAFF	TGTGCCAGCAGTTACGGACAGGGGCTTGAAGCTTTCTTT
-	TRBD1	TRBV19	TRBJ1-2	CASSAPGTGDRYGYTF	TGTGCCAGTAGTGCACCCGGGACAGGGGATCGGTATGGCTACACCTTC
-	-	TRBV6-1	TRBJ1-3	CASSEIGGNTIYF	TGTGCCAGCAGTGAAATAGGCGGAAACACCATATATTTT
-	TRBD2	TRBV14	TRBJ2-1	CASSQETSGRAFF	TGTGCCAGCAGCCAAGAAACTAGCGGGAGGGCATTCTTC
-	-	TRBV9	TRBJ2-7	CASAQGGASNYGHEQYF	TGTGCCAGCGCCCAAGGAGGGGCTAGCAACTATGGACACGAGCAGTACTTC